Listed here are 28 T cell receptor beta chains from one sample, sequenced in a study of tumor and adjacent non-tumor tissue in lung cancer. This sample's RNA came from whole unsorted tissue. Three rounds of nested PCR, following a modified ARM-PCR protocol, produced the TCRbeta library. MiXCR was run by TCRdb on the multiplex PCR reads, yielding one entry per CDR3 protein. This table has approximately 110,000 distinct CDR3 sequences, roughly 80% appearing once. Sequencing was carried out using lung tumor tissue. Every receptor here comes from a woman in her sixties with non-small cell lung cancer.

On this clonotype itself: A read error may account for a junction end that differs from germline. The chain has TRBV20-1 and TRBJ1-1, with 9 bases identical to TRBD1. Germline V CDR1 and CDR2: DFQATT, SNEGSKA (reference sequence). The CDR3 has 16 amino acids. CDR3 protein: CSARGGVDRGDTGAFF. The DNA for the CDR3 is TGCAGTGCTAGAGGGGGGGTAGACAGGGGGGACACTGGAGCTTTCTTT.

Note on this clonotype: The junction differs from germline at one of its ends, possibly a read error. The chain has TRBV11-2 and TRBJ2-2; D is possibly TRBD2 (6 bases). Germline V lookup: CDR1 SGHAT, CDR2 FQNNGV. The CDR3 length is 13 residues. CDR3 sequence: CDSNPRRAGELFF. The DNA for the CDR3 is TGTGACAGCAACCCTCGGAGGGCCGGGGAGCTGTTTTTT.

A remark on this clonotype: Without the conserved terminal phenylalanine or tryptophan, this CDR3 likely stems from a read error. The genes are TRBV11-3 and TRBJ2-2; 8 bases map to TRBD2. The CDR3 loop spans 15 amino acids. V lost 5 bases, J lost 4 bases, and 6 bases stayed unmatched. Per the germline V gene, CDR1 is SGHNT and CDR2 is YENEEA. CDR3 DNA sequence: TGTGCCAGCAGCCCCGGGAGGGGGGTCACCGGGGAGCTGTTTTCT. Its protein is CASSPGRGVTGELFS.

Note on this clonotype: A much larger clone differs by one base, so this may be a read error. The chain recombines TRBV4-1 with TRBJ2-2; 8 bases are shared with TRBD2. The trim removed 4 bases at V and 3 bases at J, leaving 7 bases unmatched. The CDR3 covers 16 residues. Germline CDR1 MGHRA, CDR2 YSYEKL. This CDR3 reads CASSLLAVTYTGELFF. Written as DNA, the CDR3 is TGCGCCAGCAGCCTACTAGCGGTTACGTACACCGGGGAGCTGTTTTTT.

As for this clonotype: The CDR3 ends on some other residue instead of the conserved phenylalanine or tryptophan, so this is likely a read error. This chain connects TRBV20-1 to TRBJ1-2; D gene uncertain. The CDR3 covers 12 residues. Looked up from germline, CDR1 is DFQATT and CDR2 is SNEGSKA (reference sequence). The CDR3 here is CSASISDYGYTY. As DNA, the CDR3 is TGTAGTGCTAGCATCTCCGACTATGGCTACACCTAC.

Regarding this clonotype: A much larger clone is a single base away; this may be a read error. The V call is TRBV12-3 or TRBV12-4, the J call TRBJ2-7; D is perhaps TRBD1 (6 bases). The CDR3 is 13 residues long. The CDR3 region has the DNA TGTCCCAGCAGTCTTCTCCAGGGGCGGGAGCAGTACTTC. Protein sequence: CPSSLLQGREQYF.

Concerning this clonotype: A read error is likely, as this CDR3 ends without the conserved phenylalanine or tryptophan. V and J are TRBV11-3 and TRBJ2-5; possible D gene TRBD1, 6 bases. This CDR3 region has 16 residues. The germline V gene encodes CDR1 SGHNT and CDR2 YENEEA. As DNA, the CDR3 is TGTGCAAGCAGCCGACGACAGGTCGAGAGGATAGAGATCCAGTACATC. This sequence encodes CASSRRQVERIEIQYI.

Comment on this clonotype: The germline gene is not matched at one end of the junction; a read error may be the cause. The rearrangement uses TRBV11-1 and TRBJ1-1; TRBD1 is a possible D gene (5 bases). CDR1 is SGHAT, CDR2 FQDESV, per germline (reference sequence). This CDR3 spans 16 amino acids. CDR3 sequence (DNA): TGTGCCAGCAGTGCAAGGGACCGCCCAAAGAACTCTGAAGCTTTCTTT. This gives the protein CASSARDRPKNSEAFF.

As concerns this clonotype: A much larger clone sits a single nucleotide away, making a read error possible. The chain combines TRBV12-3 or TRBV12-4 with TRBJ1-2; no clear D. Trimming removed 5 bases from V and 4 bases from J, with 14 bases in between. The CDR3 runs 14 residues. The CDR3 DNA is TGTGCCAGCAGTCCCGACGAACTAAGCTATGGCTACACCTTC. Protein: CASSPDELSYGYTF.

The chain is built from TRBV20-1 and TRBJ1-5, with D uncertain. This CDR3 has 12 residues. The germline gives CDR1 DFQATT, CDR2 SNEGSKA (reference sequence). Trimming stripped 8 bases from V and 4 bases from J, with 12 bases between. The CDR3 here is CSPNYGNQPQHF. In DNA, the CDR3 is TGCAGTCCTAATTACGGGAATCAGCCCCAGCATTTT.

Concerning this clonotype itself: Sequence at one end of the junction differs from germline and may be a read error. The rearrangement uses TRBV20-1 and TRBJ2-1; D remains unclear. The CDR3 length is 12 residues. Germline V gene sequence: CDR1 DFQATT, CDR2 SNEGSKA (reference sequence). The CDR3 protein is CSASRSQDELFF. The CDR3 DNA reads TGCAGTGCTAGTCGAAGTCAGGATGAGCTGTTCTTT.

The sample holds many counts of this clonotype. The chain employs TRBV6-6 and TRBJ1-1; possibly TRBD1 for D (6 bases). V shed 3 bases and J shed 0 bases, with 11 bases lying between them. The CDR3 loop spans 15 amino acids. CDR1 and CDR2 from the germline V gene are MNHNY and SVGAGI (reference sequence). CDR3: CASSYGQLMNTEAFF. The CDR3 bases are TGTGCCAGCAGTTATGGACAGCTCATGAACACTGAAGCTTTCTTT.

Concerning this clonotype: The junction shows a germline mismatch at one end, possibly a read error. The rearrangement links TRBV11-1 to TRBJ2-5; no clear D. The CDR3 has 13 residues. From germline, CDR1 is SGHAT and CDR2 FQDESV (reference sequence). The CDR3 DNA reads TGTACCAACAGCTTAATCCAGTCGGAGACCCAGTATTTC. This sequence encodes CTNSLIQSETQYF.

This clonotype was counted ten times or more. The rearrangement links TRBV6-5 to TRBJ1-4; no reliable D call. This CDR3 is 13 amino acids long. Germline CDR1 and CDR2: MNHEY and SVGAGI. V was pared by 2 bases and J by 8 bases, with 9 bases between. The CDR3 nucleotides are TGTGCCAGCAGTTACCGTTCTAGGGAAAAACTGTTTTTT. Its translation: CASSYRSREKLFF.

The CDR3 sequence: CSASDGRRLNEQFF. In nucleotides, the CDR3 is TGCAGTGCTAGCGACGGTCGGCGTTTGAATGAGCAGTTCTTC. The rearrangement joins TRBV20-1 to TRBJ2-1; D gene ambiguous. Trimming cost V 3 bases and J 7 bases, with 16 bases left between them. CDR3 length equals 14 residues. In germline, CDR1 is DFQATT, CDR2 SNEGSKA (reference sequence).

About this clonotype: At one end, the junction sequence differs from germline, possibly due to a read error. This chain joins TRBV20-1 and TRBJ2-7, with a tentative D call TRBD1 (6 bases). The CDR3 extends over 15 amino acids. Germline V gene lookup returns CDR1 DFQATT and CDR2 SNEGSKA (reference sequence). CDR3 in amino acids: CSPRDWEVGGYEQYF. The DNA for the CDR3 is TGCAGTCCTAGAGATTGGGAAGTTGGGGGCTACGAGCAATACTTC.

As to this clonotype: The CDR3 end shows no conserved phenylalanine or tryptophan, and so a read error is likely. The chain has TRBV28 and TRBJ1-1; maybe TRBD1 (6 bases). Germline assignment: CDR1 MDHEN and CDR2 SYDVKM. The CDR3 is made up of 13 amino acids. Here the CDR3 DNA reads TGTGTCAGCAGTTCGTCGGACAGAACTGAAGCTTTCTCT. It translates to CVSSSSDRTEAFS.

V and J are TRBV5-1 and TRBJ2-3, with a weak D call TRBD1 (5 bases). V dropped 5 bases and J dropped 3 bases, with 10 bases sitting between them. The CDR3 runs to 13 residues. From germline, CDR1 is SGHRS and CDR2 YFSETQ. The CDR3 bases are TGCGCCAGCAGGACAGTGGATACAGATACGCAGTATTTT. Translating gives CASRTVDTDTQYF.

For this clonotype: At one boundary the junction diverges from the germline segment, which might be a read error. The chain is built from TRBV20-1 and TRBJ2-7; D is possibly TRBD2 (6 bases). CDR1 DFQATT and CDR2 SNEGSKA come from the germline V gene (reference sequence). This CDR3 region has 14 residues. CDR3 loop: CSTREHGRGNEQYF. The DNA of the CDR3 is TGCAGTACTAGAGAGCACGGGAGAGGAAACGAGCAGTACTTC.

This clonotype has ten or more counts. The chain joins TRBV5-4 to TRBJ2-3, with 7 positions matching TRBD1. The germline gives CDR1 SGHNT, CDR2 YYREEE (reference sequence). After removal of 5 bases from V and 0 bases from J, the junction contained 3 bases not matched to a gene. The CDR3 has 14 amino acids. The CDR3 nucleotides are TGTGCCAGCAGGGGGACAGCTAGCACAGATACGCAGTATTTT. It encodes CASRGTASTDTQYF.

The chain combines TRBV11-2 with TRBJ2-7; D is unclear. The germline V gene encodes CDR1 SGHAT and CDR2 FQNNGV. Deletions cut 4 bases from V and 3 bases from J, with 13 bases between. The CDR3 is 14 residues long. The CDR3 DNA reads TGTGCCAGCAGCTCAATGCTGGCAGTCTACGAGCAGTACTTC. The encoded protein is CASSSMLAVYEQYF.

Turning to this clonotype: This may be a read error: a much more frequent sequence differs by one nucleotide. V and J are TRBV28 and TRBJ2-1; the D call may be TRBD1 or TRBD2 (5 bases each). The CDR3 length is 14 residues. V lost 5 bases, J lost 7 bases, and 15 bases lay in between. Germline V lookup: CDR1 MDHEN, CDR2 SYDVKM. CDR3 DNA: TGTGCCAGCAGTCAAACCGGGACCTCGAATGAGCAGTTCTTC. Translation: CASSQTGTSNEQFF. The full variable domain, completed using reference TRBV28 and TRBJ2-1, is DVKVTQSSRYLVKRTGEKVFLECVQDMDHENMFWYRQDPGLGLRLIYFSYDVKMKEKGDIPEGYSVSREKKERFSLILESASTNQTSMYLCASSQTGTSNEQFFGPGTRLTVL.

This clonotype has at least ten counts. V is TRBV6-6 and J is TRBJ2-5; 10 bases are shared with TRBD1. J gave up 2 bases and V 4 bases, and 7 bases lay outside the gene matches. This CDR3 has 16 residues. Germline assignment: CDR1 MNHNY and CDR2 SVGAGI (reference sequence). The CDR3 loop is CASSSRTGGMQETQYF. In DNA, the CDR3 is TGTGCCAGCAGTTCTCGGACAGGGGGGATGCAAGAGACCCAGTACTTC.

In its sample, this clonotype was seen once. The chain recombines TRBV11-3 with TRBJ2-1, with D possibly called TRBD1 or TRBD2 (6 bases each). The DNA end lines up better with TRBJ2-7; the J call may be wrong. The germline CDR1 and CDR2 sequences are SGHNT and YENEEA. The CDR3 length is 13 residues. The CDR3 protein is CASTGAYYNEQYF. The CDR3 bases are TGTGCCAGCACGGGGGCGTACTACAATGAGCAGTACTTC.

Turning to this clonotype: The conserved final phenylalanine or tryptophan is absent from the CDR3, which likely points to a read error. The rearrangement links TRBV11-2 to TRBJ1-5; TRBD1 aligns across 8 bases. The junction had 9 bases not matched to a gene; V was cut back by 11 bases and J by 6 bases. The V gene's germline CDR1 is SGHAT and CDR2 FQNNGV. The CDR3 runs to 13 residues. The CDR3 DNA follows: TGTGCCTGCTCCCGTGACAGGGGTCAGCCCCAGCATTAT. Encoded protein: CACSRDRGQPQHY.

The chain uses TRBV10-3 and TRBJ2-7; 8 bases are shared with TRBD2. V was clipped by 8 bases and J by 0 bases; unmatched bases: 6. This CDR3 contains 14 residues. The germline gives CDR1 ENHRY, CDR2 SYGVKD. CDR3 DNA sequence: TGTGCCATCGCCCGGACTAGCACCTCCTACGAGCAGTACTTC. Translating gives CAIARTSTSYEQYF.

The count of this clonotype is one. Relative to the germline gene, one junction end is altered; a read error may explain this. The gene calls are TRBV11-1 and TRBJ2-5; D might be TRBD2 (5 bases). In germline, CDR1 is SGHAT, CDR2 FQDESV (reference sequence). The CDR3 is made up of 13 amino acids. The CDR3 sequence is CTSSLIQSEAQYF. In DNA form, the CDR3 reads TGTACCAGCAGCTTAATCCAGTCGGAGGCCCAGTATTTC.

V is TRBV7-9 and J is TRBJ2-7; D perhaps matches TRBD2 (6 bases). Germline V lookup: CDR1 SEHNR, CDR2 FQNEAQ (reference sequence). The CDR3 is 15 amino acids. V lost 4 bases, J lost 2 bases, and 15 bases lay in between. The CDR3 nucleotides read TGTGCCAGCAGCTATCAAGGGGACTCTACCTACGAGCAGTACTTC. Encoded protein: CASSYQGDSTYEQYF. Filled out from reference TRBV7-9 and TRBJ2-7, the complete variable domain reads DTGVSQNPRHKITKRGQNVTFRCDPISEHNRLYWYRQTLGQGPEFLTYFQNEAQLEKSRLLSDRFSAERPKGSFSTLEIQRTEQGDSAMYLCASSYQGDSTYEQYFGPGTRLTVT.